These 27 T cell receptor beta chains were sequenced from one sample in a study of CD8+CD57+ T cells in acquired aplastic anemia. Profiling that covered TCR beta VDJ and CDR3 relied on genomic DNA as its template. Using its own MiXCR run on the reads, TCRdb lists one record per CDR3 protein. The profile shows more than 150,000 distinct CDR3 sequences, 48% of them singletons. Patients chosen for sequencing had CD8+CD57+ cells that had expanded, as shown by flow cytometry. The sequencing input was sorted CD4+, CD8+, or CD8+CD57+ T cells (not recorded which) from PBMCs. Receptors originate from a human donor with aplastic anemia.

In nucleotides, the CDR3 is TGTGCCAGTAGTACTATGCGACAGAACTACGAGCAGTACTTC. Its protein is CASSTMRQNYEQYF. V usage is TRBV19 and J usage is TRBJ2-7, with a tentative D call TRBD1 (5 bases). The V gene lost 4 bases and the J gene lost 3 bases, with 13 bases spanning the gap. Per germline, CDR1 LNHDA and CDR2 SQIVND (reference sequence). The CDR3 consists of 14 residues.

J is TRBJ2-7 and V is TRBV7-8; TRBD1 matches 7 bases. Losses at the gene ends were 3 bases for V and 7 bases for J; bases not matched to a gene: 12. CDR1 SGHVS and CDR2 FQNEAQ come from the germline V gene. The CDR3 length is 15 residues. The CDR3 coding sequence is TGTGCCAGCAGCTTGAGGATTGAGGCAGGGGGTGAGCAGTACTTC. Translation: CASSLRIEAGGEQYF.

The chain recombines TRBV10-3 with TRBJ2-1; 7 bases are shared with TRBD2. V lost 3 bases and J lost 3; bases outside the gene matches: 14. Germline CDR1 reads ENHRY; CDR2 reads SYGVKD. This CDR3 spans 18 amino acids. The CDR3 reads CAISEPGLPVRGYNEQFF. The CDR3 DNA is TGTGCCATCAGTGAACCGGGACTACCCGTGCGAGGCTACAATGAGCAGTTCTTC.

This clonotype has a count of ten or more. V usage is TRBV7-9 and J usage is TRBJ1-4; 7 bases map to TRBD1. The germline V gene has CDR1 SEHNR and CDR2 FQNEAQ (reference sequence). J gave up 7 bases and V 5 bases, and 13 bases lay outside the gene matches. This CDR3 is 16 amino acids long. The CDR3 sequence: CASSPTWQGDGEKLFF. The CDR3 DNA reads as TGTGCCAGCAGCCCCACGTGGCAGGGGGATGGTGAAAAACTGTTTTTT.

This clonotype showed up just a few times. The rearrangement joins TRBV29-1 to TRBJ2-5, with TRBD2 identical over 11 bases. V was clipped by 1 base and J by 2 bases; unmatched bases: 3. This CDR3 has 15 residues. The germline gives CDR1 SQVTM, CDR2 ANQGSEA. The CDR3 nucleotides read TGCAGCGTTGAAGGGACTAGCGGGTTACAAGAGACCCAGTACTTC. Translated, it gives CSVEGTSGLQETQYF. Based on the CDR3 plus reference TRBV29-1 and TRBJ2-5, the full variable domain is SAVISQKPSRDICQRGTSLTIQCQVDSQVTMMFWYRQQPGQSLTLIATANQGSEATYESGFVIDKFPISRPNLTFSTLTVSNMSPEDSSIYLCSVEGTSGLQETQYFGPGTRLLVL.

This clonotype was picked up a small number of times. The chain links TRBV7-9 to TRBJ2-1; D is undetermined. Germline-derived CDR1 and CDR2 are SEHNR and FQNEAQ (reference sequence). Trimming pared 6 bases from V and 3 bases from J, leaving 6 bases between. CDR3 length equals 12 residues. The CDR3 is CASRTDYNEQFF. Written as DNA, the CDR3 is TGTGCCAGCAGGACGGACTACAATGAGCAGTTCTTC.

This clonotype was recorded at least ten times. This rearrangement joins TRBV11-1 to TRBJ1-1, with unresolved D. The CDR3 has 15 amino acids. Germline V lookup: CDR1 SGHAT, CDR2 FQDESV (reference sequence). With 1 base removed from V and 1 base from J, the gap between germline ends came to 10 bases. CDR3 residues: CASSLVDGKNTEAFF. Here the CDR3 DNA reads TGTGCCAGCAGCTTAGTCGACGGAAAGAACACTGAAGCTTTCTTT.

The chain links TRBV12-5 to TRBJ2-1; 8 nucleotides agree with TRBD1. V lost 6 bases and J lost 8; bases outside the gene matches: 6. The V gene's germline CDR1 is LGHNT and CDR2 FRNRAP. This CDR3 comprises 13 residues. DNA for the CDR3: TGTGCTAGTGGGGGACAGGCAGGCGATGAGCAGTTCTTC. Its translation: CASGGQAGDEQFF.

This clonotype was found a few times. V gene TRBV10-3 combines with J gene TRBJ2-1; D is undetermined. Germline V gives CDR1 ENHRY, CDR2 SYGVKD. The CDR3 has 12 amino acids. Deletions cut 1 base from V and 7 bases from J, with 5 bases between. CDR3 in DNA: TGTGCCATCAGTGAGTTCGTTAATGAGCAGTTCTTC. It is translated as CAISEFVNEQFF.

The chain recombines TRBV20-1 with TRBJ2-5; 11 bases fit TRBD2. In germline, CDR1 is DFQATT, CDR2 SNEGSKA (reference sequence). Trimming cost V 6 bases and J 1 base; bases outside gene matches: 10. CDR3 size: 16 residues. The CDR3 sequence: CSAPSRTSGFQETQYF. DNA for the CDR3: TGCAGTGCCCCGAGCCGGACTAGCGGGTTCCAAGAGACCCAGTACTTC.

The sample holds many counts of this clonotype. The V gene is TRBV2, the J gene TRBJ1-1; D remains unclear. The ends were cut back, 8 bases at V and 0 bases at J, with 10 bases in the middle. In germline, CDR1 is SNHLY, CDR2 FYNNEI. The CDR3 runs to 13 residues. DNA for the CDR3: TGTGCCAGCCATCTTTCGATGAACACTGAAGCTTTCTTT. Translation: CASHLSMNTEAFF.

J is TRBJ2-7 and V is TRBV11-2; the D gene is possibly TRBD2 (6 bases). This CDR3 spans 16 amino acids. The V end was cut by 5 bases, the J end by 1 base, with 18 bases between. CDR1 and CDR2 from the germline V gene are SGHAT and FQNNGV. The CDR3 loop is CASSHSGGTGSYEQYF. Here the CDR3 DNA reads TGTGCCAGCAGCCACTCTGGCGGGACGGGATCCTACGAGCAGTACTTC.

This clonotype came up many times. CDR3 nucleotides: TGTGCCAGTAGTATACTAGCGGGAGGGAACTACGAGCAGTACTTC. Translation gives CASSILAGGNYEQYF. V usage is TRBV19 and J usage is TRBJ2-7; the match to TRBD2 covers 12 bases. CDR3 length equals 15 residues. Germline CDR1 is LNHDA and CDR2 is SQIVND (reference sequence). V lost 2 bases to trimming and J lost 3 bases; unmatched junction nucleotides: 2.

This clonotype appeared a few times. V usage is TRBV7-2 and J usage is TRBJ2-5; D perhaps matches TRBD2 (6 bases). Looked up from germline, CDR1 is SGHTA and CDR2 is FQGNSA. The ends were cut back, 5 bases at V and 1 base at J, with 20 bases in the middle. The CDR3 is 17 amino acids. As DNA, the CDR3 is TGTGCCAGCAGCCCTGGGCAAGGAGCGGGTCGCCAAGAGACCCAGTACTTC. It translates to CASSPGQGAGRQETQYF.

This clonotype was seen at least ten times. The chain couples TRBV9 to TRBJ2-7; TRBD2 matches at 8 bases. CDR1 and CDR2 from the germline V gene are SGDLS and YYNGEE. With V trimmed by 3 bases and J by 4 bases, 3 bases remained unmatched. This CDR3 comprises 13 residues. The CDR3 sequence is CASSEGLGYEQYF. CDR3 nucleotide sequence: TGTGCCAGCAGCGAGGGACTAGGGTACGAGCAGTACTTC.

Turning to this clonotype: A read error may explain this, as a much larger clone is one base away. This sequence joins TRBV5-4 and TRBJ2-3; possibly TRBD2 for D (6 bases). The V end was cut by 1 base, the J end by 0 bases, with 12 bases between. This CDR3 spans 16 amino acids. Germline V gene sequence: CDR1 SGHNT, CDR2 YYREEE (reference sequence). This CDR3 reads CASSLLRAGSTDTQYF. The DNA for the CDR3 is TGTGCCAGCAGCTTGCTTCGGGCGGGGAGCACAGATACGCAGTATTTT.

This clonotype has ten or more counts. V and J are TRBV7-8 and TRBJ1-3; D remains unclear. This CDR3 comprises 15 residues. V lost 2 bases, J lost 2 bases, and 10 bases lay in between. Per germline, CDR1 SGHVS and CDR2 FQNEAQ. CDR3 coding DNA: TGTGCCAGCAGCTTAATGAGGGTTACTGGAAACACCATATATTTT. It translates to CASSLMRVTGNTIYF.

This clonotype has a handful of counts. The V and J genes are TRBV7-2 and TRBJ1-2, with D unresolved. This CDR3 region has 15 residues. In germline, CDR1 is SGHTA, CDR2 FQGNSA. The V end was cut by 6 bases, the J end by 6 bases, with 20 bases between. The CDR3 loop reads CASRAVGGKDNGYTF. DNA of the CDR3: TGTGCCAGCAGGGCGGTGGGCGGGAAGGATAATGGCTACACCTTC.

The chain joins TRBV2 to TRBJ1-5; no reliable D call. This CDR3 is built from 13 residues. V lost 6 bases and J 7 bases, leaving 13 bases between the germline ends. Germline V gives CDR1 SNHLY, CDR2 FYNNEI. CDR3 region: CASSLGGWQPQHF. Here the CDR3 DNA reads TGTGCCAGCAGCCTTGGCGGGTGGCAGCCCCAGCATTTT.

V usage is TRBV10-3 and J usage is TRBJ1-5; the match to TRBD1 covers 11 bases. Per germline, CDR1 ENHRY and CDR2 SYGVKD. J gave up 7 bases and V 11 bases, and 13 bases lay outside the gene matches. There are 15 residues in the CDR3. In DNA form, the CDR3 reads TGTGCCGCCGGACAGGGGGCCTCTGGAAACCAGCCCCAGCATTTT. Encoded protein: CAAGQGASGNQPQHF.

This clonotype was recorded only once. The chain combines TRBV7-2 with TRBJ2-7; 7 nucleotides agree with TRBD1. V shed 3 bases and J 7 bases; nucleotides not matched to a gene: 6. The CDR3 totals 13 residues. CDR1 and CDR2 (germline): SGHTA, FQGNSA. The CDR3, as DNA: TGTGCCAGCAGCTTTGACAGGGAACGGGAGCAGTACTTC. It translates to CASSFDREREQYF.

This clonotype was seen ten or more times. CDR3 residues: CASSILLDGGGGNQPQHF. The CDR3 DNA is TGTGCCAGTAGTATACTCCTCGATGGGGGCGGTGGCAATCAGCCCCAGCATTTT. The chain uses TRBV19 and TRBJ1-5; weak D call: TRBD1 (6 bases). CDR3 length: 18 residues. Germline V lookup: CDR1 LNHDA, CDR2 SQIVND (reference sequence). Trimming pared 2 bases from V and 2 bases from J, leaving 19 bases between.

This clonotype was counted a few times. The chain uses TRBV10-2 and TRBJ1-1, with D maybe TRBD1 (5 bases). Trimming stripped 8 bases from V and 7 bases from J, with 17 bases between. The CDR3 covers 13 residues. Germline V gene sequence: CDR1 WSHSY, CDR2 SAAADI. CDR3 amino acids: CASGTAGGNEAFF. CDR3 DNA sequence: TGCGCCAGCGGAACCGCGGGGGGGAATGAAGCTTTCTTT.

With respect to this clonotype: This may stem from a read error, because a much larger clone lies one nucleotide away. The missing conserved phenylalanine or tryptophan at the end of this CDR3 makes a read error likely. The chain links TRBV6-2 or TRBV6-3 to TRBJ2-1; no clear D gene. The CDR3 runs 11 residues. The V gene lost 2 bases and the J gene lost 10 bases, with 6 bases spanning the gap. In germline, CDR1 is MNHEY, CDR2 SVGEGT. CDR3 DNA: TGTGCCAGCAGTTACCTGGCGGAGCAGTTCTCC. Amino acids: CASSYLAEQFS.

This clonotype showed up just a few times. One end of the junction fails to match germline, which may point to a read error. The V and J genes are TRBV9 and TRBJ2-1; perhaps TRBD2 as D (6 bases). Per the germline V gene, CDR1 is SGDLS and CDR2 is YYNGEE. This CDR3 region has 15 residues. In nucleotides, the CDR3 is TGTGCCAGCAGTGTAGGCGGGGATGCCTACAATGAGCAGTTCTTC. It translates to CASSVGGDAYNEQFF.

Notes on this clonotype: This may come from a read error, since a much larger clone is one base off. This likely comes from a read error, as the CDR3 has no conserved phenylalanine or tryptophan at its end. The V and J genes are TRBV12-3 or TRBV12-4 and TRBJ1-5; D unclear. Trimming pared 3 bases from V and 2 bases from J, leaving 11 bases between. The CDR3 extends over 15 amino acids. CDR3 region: CASSLSGMGNQPQHV. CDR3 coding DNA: TGTGCCAGCAGTTTGTCGGGGATGGGCAATCAGCCCCAGCATGTT.

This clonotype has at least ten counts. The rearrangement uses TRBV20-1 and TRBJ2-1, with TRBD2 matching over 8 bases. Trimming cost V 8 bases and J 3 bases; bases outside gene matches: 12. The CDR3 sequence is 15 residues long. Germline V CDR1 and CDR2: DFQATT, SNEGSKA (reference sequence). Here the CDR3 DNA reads TGCAGTTCCACGCCGGCCGCGGGAGGCTACAATGAGCAGTTCTTC. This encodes CSSTPAAGGYNEQFF.